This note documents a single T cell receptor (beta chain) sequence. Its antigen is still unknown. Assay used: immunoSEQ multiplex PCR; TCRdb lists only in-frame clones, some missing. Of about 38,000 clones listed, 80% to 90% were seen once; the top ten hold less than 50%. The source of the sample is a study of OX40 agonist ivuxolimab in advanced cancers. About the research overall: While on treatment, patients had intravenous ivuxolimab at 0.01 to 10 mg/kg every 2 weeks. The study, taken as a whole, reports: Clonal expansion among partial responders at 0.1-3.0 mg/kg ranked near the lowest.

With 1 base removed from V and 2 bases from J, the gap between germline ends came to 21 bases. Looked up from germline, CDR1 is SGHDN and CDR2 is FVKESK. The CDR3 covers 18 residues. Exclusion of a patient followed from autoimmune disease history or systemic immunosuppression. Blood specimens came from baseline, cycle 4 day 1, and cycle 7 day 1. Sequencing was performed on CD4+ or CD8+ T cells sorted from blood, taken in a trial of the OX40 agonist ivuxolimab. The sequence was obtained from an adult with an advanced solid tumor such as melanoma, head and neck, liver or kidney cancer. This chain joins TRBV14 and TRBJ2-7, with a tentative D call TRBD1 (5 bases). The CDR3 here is CASSQAAGIYQGAYEQYF. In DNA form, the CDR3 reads TGTGCCAGCAGCCAAGCGGCAGGGATTTACCAGGGTGCCTACGAGCAGTACTTC.